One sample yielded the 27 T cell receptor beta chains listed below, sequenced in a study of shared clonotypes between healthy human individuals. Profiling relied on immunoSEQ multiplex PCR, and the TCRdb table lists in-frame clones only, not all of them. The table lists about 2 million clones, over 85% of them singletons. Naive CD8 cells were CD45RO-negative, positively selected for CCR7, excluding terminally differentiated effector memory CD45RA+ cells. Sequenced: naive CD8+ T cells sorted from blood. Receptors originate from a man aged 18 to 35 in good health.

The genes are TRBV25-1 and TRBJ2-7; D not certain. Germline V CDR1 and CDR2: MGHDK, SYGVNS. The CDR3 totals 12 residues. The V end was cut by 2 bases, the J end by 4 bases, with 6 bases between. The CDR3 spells CASSETQYEQYF. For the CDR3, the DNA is TGTGCCAGCAGTGAAACGCAGTACGAGCAGTACTTC.

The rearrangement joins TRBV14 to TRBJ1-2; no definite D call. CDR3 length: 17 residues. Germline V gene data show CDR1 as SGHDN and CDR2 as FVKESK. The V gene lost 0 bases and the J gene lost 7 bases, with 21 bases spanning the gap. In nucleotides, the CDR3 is TGTGCCAGCAGCCAAGATTTCCCGTGGGCAGTACTCCCTGGCTACACCTTC. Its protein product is CASSQDFPWAVLPGYTF.

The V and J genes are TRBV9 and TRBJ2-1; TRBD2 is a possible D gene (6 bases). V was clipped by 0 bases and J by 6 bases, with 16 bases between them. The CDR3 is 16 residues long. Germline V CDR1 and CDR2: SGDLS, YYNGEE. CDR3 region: CASSVDEGLSFNEQFF. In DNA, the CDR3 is TGTGCCAGCAGCGTAGATGAGGGACTTTCTTTCAATGAGCAGTTCTTC.

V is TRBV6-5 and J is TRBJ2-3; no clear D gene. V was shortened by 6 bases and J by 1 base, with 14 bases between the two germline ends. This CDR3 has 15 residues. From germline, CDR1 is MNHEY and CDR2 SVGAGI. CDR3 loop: CASSSSGYGTDTQYF. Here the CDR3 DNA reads TGTGCCAGCAGCTCCTCTGGGTACGGCACAGATACGCAGTATTTT.

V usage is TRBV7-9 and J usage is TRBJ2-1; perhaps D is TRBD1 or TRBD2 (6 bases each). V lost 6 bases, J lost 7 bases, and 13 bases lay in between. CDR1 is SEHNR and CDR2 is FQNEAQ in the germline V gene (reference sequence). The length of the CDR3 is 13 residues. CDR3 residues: CASSVEGGNEQFF. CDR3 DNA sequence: TGTGCCAGCAGTGTGGAGGGGGGTAATGAGCAGTTCTTC.

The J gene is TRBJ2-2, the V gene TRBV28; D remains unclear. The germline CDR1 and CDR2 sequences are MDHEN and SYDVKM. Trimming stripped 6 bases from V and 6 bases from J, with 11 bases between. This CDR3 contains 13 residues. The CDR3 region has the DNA TGTGCCAGCAGACCCGAGCTCGCCGGGGAGCTGTTTTTT. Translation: CASRPELAGELFF.

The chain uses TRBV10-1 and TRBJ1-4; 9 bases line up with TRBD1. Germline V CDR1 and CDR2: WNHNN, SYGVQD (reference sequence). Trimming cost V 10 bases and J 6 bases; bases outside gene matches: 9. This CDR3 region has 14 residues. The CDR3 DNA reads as TGCGCCAACCCTAGACAGGGGGGAGATGAAAAACTGTTTTTT. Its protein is CANPRQGGDEKLFF.

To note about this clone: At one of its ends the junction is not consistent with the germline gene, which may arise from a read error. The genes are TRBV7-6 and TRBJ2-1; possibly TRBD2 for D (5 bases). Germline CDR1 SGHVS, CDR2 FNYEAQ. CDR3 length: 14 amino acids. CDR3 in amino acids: CASSLEPSYHEQFF. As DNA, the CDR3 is TGTGCCAGCAGCTTAGAACCTAGCTACCATGAGCAGTTCTTC.

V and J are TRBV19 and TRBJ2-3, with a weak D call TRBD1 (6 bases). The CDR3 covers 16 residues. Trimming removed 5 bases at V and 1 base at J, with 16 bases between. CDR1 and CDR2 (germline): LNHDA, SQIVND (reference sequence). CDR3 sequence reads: CASSPLTGTGTDTQYF. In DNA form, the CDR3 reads TGTGCCAGTAGTCCCTTGACAGGCACGGGCACAGATACGCAGTATTTT.

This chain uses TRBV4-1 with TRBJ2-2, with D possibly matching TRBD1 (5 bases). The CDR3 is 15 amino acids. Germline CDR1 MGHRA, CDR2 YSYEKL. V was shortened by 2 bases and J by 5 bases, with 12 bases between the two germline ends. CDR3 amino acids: CASSQFQGYTGELFF. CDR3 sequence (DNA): TGCGCCAGCAGCCAATTTCAGGGTTATACCGGGGAGCTGTTTTTT.

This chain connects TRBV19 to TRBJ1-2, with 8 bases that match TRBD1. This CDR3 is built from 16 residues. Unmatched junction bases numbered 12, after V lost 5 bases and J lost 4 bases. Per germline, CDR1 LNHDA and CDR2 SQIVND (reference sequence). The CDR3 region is CASSPFGQGGVYGYTF. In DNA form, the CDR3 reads TGTGCCAGTAGTCCCTTCGGACAGGGAGGAGTCTATGGCTACACCTTC. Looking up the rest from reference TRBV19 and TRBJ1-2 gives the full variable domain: DGGITQSPKYLFRKEGQNVTLSCEQNLNHDAMYWYRQDPGQGLRLIYYSQIVNDFQKGDIAEGYSVSREKKESFPLTVTSAQKNPTAFYLCASSPFGQGGVYGYTFGSGTRLTVV.

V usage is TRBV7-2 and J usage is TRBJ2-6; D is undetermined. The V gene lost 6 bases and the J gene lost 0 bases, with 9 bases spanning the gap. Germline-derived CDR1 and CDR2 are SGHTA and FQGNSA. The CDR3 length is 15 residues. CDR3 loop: CASRHMDSGANVLTF. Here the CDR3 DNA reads TGTGCCAGCAGACATATGGACTCTGGGGCCAACGTCCTGACTTTC.

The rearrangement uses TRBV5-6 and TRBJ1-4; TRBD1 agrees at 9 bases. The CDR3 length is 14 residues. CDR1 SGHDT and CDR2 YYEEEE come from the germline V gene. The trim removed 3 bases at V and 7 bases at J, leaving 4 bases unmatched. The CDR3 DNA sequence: TGTGCCAGCAGCTCGACAGGGGGTAGTGAAAAACTGTTTTTT. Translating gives CASSSTGGSEKLFF.

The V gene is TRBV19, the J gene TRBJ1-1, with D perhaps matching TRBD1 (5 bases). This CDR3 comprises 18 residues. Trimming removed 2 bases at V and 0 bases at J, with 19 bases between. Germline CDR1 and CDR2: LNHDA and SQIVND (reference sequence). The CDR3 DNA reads TGTGCCAGTAGTATACCAGGGCTTGAGGGTGACATGAACACTGAAGCTTTCTTT. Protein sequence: CASSIPGLEGDMNTEAFF.

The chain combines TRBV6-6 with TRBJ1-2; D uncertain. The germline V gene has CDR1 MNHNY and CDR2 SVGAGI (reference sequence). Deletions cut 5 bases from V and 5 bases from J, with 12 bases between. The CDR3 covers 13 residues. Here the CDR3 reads CASSALKAYGYTF. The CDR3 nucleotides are TGTGCCAGCAGTGCCCTCAAAGCGTATGGCTACACCTTC.

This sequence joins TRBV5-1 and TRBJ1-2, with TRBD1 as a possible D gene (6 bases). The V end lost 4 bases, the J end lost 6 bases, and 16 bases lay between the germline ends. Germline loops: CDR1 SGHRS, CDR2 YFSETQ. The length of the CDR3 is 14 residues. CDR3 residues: CASSAGDWKNGYTF. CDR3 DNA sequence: TGCGCCAGCAGCGCAGGGGACTGGAAAAATGGCTACACCTTC.

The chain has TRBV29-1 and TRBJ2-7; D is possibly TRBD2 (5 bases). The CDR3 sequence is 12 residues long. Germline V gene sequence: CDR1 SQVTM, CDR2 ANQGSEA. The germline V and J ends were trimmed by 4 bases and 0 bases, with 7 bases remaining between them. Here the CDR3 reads CSVAGSSYEQYF. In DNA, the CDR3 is TGCAGCGTTGCTGGGAGCTCCTACGAGCAGTACTTC.

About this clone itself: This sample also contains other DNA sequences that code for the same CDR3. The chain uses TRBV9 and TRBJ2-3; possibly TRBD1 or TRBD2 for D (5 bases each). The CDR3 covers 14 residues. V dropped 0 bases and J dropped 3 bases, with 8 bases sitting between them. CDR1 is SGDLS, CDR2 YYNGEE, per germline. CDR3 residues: CASSVEWGTDTQYF. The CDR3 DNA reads TGTGCCAGCAGCGTAGAGTGGGGGACAGATACGCAGTATTTT. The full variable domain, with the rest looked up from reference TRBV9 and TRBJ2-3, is DSGVTQTPKHLITATGQRVTLRCSPRSGDLSVYWYQQSLDQGLQFLIQYYNGEERAKGNILERFSAQQFPDLHSELNLSSLELGDSALYFCASSVEWGTDTQYFGPGTRLTVL.

CDR3 nucleotides: TGCGCCAGCAGTTTAGGTGGAGGGACCGGGGAGCTGTTTTTT. This sequence encodes CASSLGGGTGELFF. This chain joins TRBV5-1 and TRBJ2-2; TRBD2 is a possible D gene (6 bases). Germline lookup yields CDR1 SGHRS and CDR2 YFSETQ. The V end was cut by 5 bases, the J end by 5 bases, with 13 bases between. The CDR3 covers 14 residues.

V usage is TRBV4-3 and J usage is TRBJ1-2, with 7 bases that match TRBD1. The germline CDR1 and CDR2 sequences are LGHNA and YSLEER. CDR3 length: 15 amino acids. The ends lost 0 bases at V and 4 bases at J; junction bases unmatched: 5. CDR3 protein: CASSQDRDSFYGYTF. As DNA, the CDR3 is TGCGCCAGCAGCCAAGATCGGGACAGCTTCTATGGCTACACCTTC.

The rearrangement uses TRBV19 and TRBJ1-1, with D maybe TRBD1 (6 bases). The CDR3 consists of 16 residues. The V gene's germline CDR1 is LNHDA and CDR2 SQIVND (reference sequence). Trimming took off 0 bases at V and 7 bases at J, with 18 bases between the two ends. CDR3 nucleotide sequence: TGTGCCAGTAGTATAGATCTTGGAACAGGGAAGTTTGAAGCTTTCTTT. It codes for CASSIDLGTGKFEAFF.

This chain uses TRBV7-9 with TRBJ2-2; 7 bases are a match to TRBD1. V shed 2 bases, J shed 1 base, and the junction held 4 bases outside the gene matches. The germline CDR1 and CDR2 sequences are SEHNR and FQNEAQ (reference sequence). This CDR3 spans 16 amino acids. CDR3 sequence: CASSLIRDRNTGELFF. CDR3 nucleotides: TGTGCCAGCAGCTTAATAAGGGACAGGAACACCGGGGAGCTGTTTTTT.

CDR3 in DNA: TGTGCCAGCAGCCCCACCGGGGTCGGACTAGCTAACTATGGCTACACCTTC. This encodes CASSPTGVGLANYGYTF. The chain has TRBV7-3 and TRBJ1-2; no firm D call. Per germline, CDR1 SGHTA and CDR2 FQGTGA. Deletions cut 5 bases from V and 0 bases from J, with 19 bases between. The CDR3 consists of 17 residues.

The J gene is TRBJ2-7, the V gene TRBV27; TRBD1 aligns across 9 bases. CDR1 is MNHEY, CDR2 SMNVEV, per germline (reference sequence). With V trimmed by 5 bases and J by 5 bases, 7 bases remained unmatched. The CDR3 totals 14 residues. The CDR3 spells CASSHTGGEDEQYF. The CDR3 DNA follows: TGTGCCAGCAGTCATACAGGGGGCGAGGACGAGCAGTACTTC.

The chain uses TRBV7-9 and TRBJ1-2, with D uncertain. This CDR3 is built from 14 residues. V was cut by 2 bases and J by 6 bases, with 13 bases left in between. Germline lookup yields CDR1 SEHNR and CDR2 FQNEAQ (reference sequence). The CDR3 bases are TGTGCCAGCAGCTTACCCAAGTACCCAGATGGCTACACCTTC. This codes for CASSLPKYPDGYTF.

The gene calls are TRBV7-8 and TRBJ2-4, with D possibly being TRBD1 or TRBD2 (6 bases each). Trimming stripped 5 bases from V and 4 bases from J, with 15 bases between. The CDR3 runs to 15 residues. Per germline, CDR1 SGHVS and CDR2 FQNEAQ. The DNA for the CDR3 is TGTGCCAGCAGCGGCGGGACAAATACAAAAAACATTCAGTACTTC. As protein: CASSGGTNTKNIQYF. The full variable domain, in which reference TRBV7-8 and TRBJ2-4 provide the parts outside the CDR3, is GAGVSQSPRYKVAKRGQDVALRCDPISGHVSLFWYQQALGQGPEFLTYFQNEAQLDKSGLPSDRFFAERPEGSVSTLKIQRTQQEDSAVYLCASSGGTNTKNIQYFGAGTRLSVL.

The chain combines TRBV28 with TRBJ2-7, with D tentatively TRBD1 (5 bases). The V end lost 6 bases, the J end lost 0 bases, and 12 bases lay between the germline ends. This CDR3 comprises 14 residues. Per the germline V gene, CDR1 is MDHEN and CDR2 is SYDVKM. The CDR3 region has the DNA TGTGCCAGCAGATCTGGGGCATTCTCCTACGAGCAGTACTTC. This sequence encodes CASRSGAFSYEQYF.